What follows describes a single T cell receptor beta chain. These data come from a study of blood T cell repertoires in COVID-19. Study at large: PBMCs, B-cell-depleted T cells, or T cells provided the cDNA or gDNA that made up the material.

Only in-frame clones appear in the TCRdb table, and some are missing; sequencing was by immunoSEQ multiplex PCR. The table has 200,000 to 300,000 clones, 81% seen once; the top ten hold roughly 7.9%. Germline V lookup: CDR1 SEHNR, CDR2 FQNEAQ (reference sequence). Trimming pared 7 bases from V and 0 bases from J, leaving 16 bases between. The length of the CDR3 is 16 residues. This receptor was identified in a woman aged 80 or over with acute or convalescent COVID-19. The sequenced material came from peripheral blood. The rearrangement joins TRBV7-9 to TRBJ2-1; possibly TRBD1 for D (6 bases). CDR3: CASIPSGQSSYNEQFF. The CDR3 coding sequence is TGTGCCAGCATCCCGAGTGGACAGAGCTCCTACAATGAGCAGTTCTTC.